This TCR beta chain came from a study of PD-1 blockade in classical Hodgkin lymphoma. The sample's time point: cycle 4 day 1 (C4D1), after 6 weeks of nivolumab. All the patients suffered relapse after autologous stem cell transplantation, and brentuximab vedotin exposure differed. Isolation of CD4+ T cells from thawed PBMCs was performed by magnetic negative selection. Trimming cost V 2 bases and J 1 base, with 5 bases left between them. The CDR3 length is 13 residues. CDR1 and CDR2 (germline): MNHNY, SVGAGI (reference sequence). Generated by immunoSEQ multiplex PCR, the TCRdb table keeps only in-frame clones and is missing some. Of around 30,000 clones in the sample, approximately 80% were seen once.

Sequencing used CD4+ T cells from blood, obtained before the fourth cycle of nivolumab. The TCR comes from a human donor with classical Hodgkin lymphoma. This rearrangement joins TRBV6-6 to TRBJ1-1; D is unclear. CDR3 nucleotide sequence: TGTGCCAGCAGTTACCGACGGAACACTGAAGCTTTCTTT. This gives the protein CASSYRRNTEAFF.